The next 25 T cell receptor beta chains were all read from a single sample in a study of STAT5B mutations in CD4+ large granular lymphocyte leukemia. The method was immunoSEQ multiplex PCR; TCRdb's version includes in-frame clones alone and lacks a portion of them. The sample consists of roughly 30,000 clones, 79% of them appearing once. The specimen sequenced was CD4+ T cells from blood buffy coats. The receptors here all came from a human donor in good health.

This clone has just one count. The V and J genes are TRBV7-2 and TRBJ2-3; possibly TRBD2 for D (7 bases). Trimming took off 5 bases at V and 4 bases at J, with 22 bases between the two ends. CDR1 and CDR2 (germline): SGHTA, FQGNSA. The CDR3 has 17 amino acids. The CDR3: CASSPAPGGLGADTQYF. In DNA form, the CDR3 reads TGTGCCAGCAGCCCAGCCCCCGGGGGGCTCGGAGCAGATACGCAGTATTTT.

The chain has TRBV27 and TRBJ1-1; TRBD1 agrees at 11 bases. There are 14 residues in the CDR3. Losses at the gene ends were 7 bases for V and 3 bases for J; bases not matched to a gene: 4. The germline gives CDR1 MNHEY, CDR2 SMNVEV (reference sequence). The CDR3 region is CASTRGQGDTEAFF. CDR3 DNA sequence: TGTGCCAGCACCCGGGGACAGGGGGACACTGAAGCTTTCTTT.

The rearrangement links TRBV5-1 to TRBJ2-3, with D maybe TRBD2 (5 bases). Trimming took off 4 bases at V and 2 bases at J, with 14 bases between the two ends. Germline CDR1 SGHRS, CDR2 YFSETQ. The CDR3 is 15 amino acids. CDR3 nucleotides: TGCGCCAGCAGCGTGGACGTGCTAGCCACAGATACGCAGTATTTT. This translates into CASSVDVLATDTQYF.

The chain joins TRBV5-6 to TRBJ1-1; 8 nucleotides line up with TRBD1. The CDR3 runs to 15 residues. Germline CDR1 reads SGHDT; CDR2 reads YYEEEE. V gave up 4 bases and J gave up 0 bases; unmatched junction bases: 5. In nucleotides, the CDR3 is TGTGCCAGCAGCGTGAGGACAGGGCTGAACACTGAAGCTTTCTTT. This translates into CASSVRTGLNTEAFF.

Here the CDR3 DNA reads TGTGCCAGCAGCTTAGCGTCAGCTGGCCGGAGGGAGCTGTTTTTT. Residues: CASSLASAGRRELFF. The rearrangement links TRBV7-8 to TRBJ2-2; no firm D call. This CDR3 is built from 15 residues. Looked up from germline, CDR1 is SGHVS and CDR2 is FQNEAQ. V dropped 0 bases and J dropped 9 bases, with 14 bases sitting between them.

The genes are TRBV29-1 and TRBJ2-5, with 10 bases fitting TRBD1. The germline V gene encodes CDR1 SQVTM and CDR2 ANQGSEA. This CDR3 is built from 13 residues. V shed 6 bases and J 5 bases; nucleotides not matched to a gene: 6. The CDR3 reads CSVGTGEGETQYF. In nucleotides, the CDR3 is TGCAGCGTGGGGACAGGGGAGGGGGAGACCCAGTACTTC. Filled out from reference TRBV29-1 and TRBJ2-5, the complete variable domain reads SAVISQKPSRDICQRGTSLTIQCQVDSQVTMMFWYRQQPGQSLTLIATANQGSEATYESGFVIDKFPISRPNLTFSTLTVSNMSPEDSSIYLCSVGTGEGETQYFGPGTRLLVL.

The chain carries TRBV19 and TRBJ2-2, with TRBD2 matching 15 bases. Germline V lookup: CDR1 LNHDA, CDR2 SQIVND (reference sequence). V shed 7 bases, J shed 2 bases, and the junction held 5 bases outside the gene matches. The CDR3 runs to 17 residues. The CDR3 region has the DNA TGTGCCAGTATGGGGACTAGCGGGGGGACAAACACCGGGGAGCTGTTTTTT. Translation gives CASMGTSGGTNTGELFF.

V gene TRBV6-1 combines with J gene TRBJ2-7, with TRBD1 as a possible D gene (6 bases). The CDR3 is made up of 13 amino acids. The germline CDR1 and CDR2 sequences are MNHNS and SASEGT. V lost 7 bases and J lost 2, with 12 bases in between. CDR3 amino acids: CASIGDRPYEQYV. CDR3 nucleotides: TGTGCCAGCATAGGTGACAGGCCCTACGAGCAGTACGTC.

J is TRBJ2-7 and V is TRBV19, with TRBD1 matching 7 bases. After removal of 5 bases from V and 0 bases from J, the junction contained 4 bases not matched to a gene. CDR1 LNHDA and CDR2 SQIVND come from the germline V gene (reference sequence). The CDR3 runs 14 residues. The CDR3 is CASSPGQLSYEQYF. CDR3 coding DNA: TGTGCCAGTAGTCCGGGACAGCTCTCCTACGAGCAGTACTTC.

The chain links TRBV6-5 to TRBJ1-6; TRBD1 matches at 7 bases. This CDR3 spans 13 amino acids. Germline lookup yields CDR1 MNHEY and CDR2 SVGAGI. After removal of 6 bases from V and 10 bases from J, the junction contained 6 bases not matched to a gene. This CDR3 is CASRRQGLSPLHF. The CDR3 bases are TGTGCCAGCAGGCGACAGGGCCTCTCACCCCTCCACTTT.

This chain connects TRBV7-6 to TRBJ2-1; TRBD1 agrees at 10 bases. Trimming at V came to 6 bases and at J to 1 base, leaving 6 bases not matched to a gene. The germline V gene encodes CDR1 SGHVS and CDR2 FNYEAQ. The CDR3 length is 16 residues. CDR3 protein: CASSAGQGKSYNEQFF. CDR3 bases: TGTGCCAGCAGTGCGGGACAGGGGAAATCCTACAATGAGCAGTTCTTC.

The chain couples TRBV10-3 to TRBJ2-5; 7 bases match TRBD1. Losses at the gene ends were 6 bases for V and 5 bases for J; bases not matched to a gene: 6. The length of the CDR3 is 13 residues. Germline V lookup: CDR1 ENHRY, CDR2 SYGVKD. The DNA of the CDR3 is TGTGCCATCAGCCGACAGGGATGGGAGACCCAGTACTTC. Protein sequence: CAISRQGWETQYF.

The gene calls are TRBV5-4 and TRBJ1-1; a possible D gene is TRBD1 (5 bases). The V end was cut by 4 bases, the J end by 4 bases, with 14 bases between. CDR1 SGHNT and CDR2 YYREEE come from the germline V gene (reference sequence). CDR3 length: 14 amino acids. CDR3 DNA: TGTGCCAGCAGCCGAGCCCACGGGGGCACTGAAGCTTTCTTT. Its translation is CASSRAHGGTEAFF.

The V and J genes are TRBV6-5 and TRBJ2-2; D gene ambiguous. This CDR3 is 13 amino acids long. CDR1 and CDR2 (germline): MNHEY, SVGAGI. The V and J ends lost 6 bases and 3 bases respectively, with 8 bases between them. In nucleotides, the CDR3 is TGTGCCAGCAGGCGGAGTGACACCGGGGAGCTGTTTTTT. As protein: CASRRSDTGELFF.

The chain joins TRBV6-6 to TRBJ1-4; D unclear. Trimming removed 0 bases from V and 3 bases from J, with 11 bases in between. CDR3 length equals 16 residues. Per the germline V gene, CDR1 is MNHNY and CDR2 is SVGAGI (reference sequence). The CDR3 bases are TGTGCCAGCAGTTACTCGAATTCTATGGCTAATGAAAAACTGTTTTTT. Translation: CASSYSNSMANEKLFF.

This clone was seen more than once but under ten times. The chain recombines TRBV5-3 with TRBJ2-7; 7 nucleotides match TRBD2. Being an ORF, TRBV5-3 has a function that is uncertain. The CDR3 length is 15 residues. V shed 4 bases and J 4 bases; nucleotides not matched to a gene: 11. In DNA form, the CDR3 reads TGTGCCAGAAGCCCCAGGGACGGGAGGAAATACGAGCAGTACGTC. Translating gives CARSPRDGRKYEQYV.

V and J are TRBV5-1 and TRBJ2-2; the D is unclear. In germline, CDR1 is SGHRS, CDR2 YFSETQ. The CDR3 extends over 13 amino acids. V lost 6 bases, J lost 4 bases, and 10 bases lay in between. In nucleotides, the CDR3 is TGCGCCAGCAACCCCCTAGGCACCGGGGAGCTGTTTTTT. This codes for CASNPLGTGELFF.

The chain uses TRBV29-1 and TRBJ1-1; TRBD1 matches 7 bases. The CDR3 runs 13 residues. Germline V gives CDR1 SQVTM, CDR2 ANQGSEA. Trimming cost V 6 bases and J 0 bases; bases outside gene matches: 4. CDR3 bases: TGCAGCGTCGGACAGGTCTTGAACACTGAAGCTTTCTTT. This gives the protein CSVGQVLNTEAFF.

V gene TRBV6-8 combines with J gene TRBJ1-1, with D hard to call. CDR1 MNHGY and CDR2 SAAAGT come from the germline V gene. The CDR3 has 15 amino acids. V was pared by 10 bases and J by 10 bases, with 28 bases between. Written as DNA, the CDR3 is TGTGCCATCAACTTACGGGGTACAGTCACCGGCCCAGCTTTCTTT. The encoded protein is CAINLRGTVTGPAFF.

The chain joins TRBV2 to TRBJ2-5; TRBD2 matches at 16 bases. From germline, CDR1 is SNHLY and CDR2 FYNNEI. The CDR3 loop spans 19 amino acids. The junction had 9 bases not matched to a gene; V was cut back by 0 bases and J by 5 bases. CDR3 protein: CASSEATWGLAGGRETQYF. The CDR3 bases are TGTGCCAGCAGTGAAGCAACCTGGGGACTAGCGGGGGGGCGGGAGACCCAGTACTTC.

The chain employs TRBV5-4 and TRBJ1-4; D is possibly TRBD1 (6 bases). The V and J ends lost 0 bases and 7 bases respectively, with 10 bases between them. The CDR3 is made up of 14 amino acids. Germline V gives CDR1 SGHNT, CDR2 YYREEE (reference sequence). CDR3 protein: CASSLAGTSEKLFF. The CDR3 DNA sequence: TGTGCCAGCAGCTTGGCCGGGACATCTGAAAAACTGTTTTTT. The full variable domain, completed using reference TRBV5-4 and TRBJ1-4, is ETGVTQSPTHLIKTRGQQVTLRCSSQSGHNTVSWYQQALGQGPQFIFQYYREEENGRGNFPPRFSGLQFPNYSSELNVNALELDDSALYLCASSLAGTSEKLFFGSGTQLSVL.

The DNA for the CDR3 is TGTGCCAGCAGCTTAGAGACCCTCGGCGGTTATGGCTACACCTTC. Protein product: CASSLETLGGYGYTF. The chain joins TRBV7-2 to TRBJ1-2; D unresolved. CDR3 size: 15 residues. Germline-derived CDR1 and CDR2 are SGHTA and FQGNSA. Trimming took 1 base from V and 5 from J, leaving 14 bases between them. Combining the CDR3 with reference TRBV7-2 and TRBJ1-2 gives the whole variable domain GAGVSQSPSNKVTEKGKDVELRCDPISGHTALYWYRQSLGQGLEFLIYFQGNSAPDKSGLPSDRFSAERTGGSVSTLTIQRTQQEDSAVYLCASSLETLGGYGYTFGSGTRLTVV.

This sequence joins TRBV5-1 and TRBJ2-1; 10 nucleotides agree with TRBD1. V lost 4 bases, J lost 9 bases, and 4 bases stayed unmatched. This CDR3 is built from 13 residues. CDR1 and CDR2 (germline): SGHRS, YFSETQ. The CDR3 reads CASSRGQGGEQFF. The CDR3 DNA follows: TGCGCCAGCAGCCGCGGACAGGGGGGTGAGCAGTTCTTC.

The V gene is TRBV5-1, the J gene TRBJ2-7; 8 bases are shared with TRBD1. Losses at the gene ends were 5 bases for V and 4 bases for J; bases not matched to a gene: 8. Germline assignment: CDR1 SGHRS and CDR2 YFSETQ. This CDR3 comprises 14 residues. In DNA, the CDR3 is TGCGCCAGCAGTCCCGGGACAGGCTCTTACGAGCAGTACTTC. The encoded protein is CASSPGTGSYEQYF.

The J gene is TRBJ2-5, the V gene TRBV7-2; no firm D call. The CDR3 extends over 11 amino acids. V was pared by 2 bases and J by 6 bases, with 4 bases between. Germline loops: CDR1 SGHTA, CDR2 FQGNSA. The chain's CDR3 is CASSLLKTQYF. The CDR3 DNA sequence: TGTGCCAGCAGCTTACTTAAGACCCAGTACTTC.